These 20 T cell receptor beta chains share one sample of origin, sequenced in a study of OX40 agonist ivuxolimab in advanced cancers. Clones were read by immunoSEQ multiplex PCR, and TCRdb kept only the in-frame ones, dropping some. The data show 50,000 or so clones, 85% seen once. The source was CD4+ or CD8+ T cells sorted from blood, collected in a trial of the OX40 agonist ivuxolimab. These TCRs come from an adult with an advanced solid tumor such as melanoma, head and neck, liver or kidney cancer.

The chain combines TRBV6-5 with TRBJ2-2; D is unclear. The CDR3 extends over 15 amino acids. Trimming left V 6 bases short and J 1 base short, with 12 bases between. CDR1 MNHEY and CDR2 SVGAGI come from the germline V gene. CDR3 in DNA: TGTGCCAGCAGCCCCAGATACAGGAACACCGGGGAGCTGTTTTTT. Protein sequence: CASSPRYRNTGELFF.

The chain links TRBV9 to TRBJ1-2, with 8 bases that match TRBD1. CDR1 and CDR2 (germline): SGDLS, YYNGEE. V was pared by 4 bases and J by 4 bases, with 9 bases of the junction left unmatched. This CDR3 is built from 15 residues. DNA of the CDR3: TGTGCCAGCAGCATCACCGGGACAGGAGCCTATGGCTACACCTTC. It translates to CASSITGTGAYGYTF.

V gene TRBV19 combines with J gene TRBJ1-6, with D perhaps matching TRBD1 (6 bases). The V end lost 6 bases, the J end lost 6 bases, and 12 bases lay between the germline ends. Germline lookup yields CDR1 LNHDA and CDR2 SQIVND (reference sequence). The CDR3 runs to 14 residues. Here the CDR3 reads CASRRTGPNSPLHF. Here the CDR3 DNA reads TGTGCCAGTAGGCGAACAGGGCCTAATTCACCCCTCCACTTT.

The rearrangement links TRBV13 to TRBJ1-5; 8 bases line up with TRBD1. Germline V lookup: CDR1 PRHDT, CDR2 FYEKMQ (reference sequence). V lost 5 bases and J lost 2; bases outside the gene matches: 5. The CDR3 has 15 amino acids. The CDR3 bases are TGTGCCAGCAGCATCAGGGGGCAGGGCAATCAGCCCCAGCATTTT. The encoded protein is CASSIRGQGNQPQHF.

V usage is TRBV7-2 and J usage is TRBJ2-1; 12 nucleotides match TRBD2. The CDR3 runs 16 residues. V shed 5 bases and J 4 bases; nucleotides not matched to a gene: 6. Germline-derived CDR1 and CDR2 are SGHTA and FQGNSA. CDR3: CASSQSLAGGYNEQFF. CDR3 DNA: TGTGCCAGCAGCCAATCACTAGCGGGGGGATACAATGAGCAGTTCTTC.

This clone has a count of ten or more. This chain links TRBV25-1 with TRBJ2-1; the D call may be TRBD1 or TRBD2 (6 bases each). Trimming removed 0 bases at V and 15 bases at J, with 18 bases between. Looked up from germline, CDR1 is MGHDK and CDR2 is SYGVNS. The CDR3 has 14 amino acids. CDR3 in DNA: TGTGCCAGCAGTGAATATGGTTTCCCGGGGGCTTCGTTCTTC. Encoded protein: CASSEYGFPGASFF.

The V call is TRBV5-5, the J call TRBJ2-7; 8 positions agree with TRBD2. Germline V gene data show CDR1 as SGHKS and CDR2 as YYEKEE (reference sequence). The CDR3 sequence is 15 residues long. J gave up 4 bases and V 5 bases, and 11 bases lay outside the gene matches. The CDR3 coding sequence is TGTGCCAGCAGTGACTTTACTAGCGGCCCTTACGAGCAGTACGTC. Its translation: CASSDFTSGPYEQYV.

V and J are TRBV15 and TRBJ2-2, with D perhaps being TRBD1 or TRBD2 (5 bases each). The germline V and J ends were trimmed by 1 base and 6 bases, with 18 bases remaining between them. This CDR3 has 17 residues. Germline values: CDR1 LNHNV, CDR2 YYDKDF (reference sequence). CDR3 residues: CATSRVGAGSGPGELFF. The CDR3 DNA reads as TGTGCCACCAGCAGAGTCGGGGCAGGATCTGGGCCCGGGGAGCTGTTTTTT.

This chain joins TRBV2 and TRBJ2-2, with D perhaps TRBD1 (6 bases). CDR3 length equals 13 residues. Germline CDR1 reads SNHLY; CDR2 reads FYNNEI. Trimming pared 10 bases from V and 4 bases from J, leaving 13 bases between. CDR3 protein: CATLTGPTGELFF. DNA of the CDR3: TGTGCCACCCTCACAGGGCCCACCGGGGAGCTGTTTTTT.

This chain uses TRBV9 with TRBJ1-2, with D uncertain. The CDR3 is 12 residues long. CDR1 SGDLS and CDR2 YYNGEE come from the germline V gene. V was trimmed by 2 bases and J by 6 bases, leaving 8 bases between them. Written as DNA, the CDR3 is TGTGCCAGCAGCGTGCTAGGCCATGGCTACACCTTC. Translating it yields CASSVLGHGYTF.

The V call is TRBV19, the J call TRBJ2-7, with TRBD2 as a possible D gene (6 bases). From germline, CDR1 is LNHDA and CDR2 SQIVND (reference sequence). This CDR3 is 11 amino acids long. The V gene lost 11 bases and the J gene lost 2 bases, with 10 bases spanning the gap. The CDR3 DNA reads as TGTGCCTGCGGGGCCCCCTACGAGCAGTACTTC. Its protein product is CACGAPYEQYF.

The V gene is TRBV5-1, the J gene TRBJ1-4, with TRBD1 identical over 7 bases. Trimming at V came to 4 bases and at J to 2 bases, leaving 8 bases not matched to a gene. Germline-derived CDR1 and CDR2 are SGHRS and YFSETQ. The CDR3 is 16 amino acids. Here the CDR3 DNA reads TGCGCCAGCAGCCAAGAACCGGGACAGACTAATGAAAAACTGTTTTTT. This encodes CASSQEPGQTNEKLFF.

The CDR3 protein is CASRISYEQYV. The CDR3 DNA follows: TGTGCCAGCAGGATCTCCTACGAGCAGTACGTC. The chain employs TRBV2 and TRBJ2-7; no reliable D call. Between the trimmed V and J ends, which lost 6 bases and 0 bases, there was a span of 3 bases. This CDR3 comprises 11 residues. CDR1 and CDR2 (germline): SNHLY, FYNNEI.

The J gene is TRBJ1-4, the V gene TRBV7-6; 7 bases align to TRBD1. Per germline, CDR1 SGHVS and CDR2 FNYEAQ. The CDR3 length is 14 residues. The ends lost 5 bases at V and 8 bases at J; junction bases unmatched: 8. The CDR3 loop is CASSMTGISEKLFF. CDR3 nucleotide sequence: TGTGCCAGCAGCATGACAGGGATCAGCGAAAAACTGTTTTTT.

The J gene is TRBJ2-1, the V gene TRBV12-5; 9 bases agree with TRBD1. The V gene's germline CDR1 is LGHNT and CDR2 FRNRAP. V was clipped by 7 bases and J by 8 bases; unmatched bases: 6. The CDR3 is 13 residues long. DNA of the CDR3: TGTGCTAGTGACCTGACAGGGGGGGATGAGCAGTTCTTC. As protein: CASDLTGGDEQFF.

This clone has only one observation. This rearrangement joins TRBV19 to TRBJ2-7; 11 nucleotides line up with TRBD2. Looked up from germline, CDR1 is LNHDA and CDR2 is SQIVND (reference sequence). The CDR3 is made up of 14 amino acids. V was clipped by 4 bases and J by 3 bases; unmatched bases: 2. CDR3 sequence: CASSTGTSGYEQYF. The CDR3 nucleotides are TGTGCCAGTAGTACCGGGACTAGCGGCTACGAGCAGTACTTC.

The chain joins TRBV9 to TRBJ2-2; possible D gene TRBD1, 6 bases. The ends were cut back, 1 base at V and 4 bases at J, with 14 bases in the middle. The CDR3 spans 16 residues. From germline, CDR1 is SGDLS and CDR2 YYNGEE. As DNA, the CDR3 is TGTGCCAGCAGCGTAATACCCGGGGACATCACCGGGGAGCTGTTTTTT. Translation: CASSVIPGDITGELFF.

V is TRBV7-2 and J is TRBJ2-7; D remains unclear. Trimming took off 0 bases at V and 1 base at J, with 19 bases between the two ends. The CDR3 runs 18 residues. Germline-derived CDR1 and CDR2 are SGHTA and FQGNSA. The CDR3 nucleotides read TGTGCCAGCAGCTTAGCGTGGGCGGTACCCAAGAAATCCTACGAGCAGTACTTC. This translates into CASSLAWAVPKKSYEQYF.

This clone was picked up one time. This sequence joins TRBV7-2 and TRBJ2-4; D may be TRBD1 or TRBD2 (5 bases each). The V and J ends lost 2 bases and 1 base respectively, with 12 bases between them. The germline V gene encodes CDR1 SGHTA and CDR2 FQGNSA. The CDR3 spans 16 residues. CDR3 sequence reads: CASSLTWGFAKNIQYF. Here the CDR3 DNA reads TGTGCCAGCAGCTTAACTTGGGGGTTTGCCAAAAACATTCAGTACTTC. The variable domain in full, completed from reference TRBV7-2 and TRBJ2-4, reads GAGVSQSPSNKVTEKGKDVELRCDPISGHTALYWYRQSLGQGLEFLIYFQGNSAPDKSGLPSDRFSAERTGGSVSTLTIQRTQQEDSAVYLCASSLTWGFAKNIQYFGAGTRLSVL.

The CDR3, as DNA: TGTGCCAGTAGTGCGGCAGGGGTATACGAGCAGTACTTC. It yields the protein CASSAAGVYEQYF. The chain recombines TRBV19 with TRBJ2-7, with D possibly TRBD1 on 6 matching bases. Per the germline V gene, CDR1 is LNHDA and CDR2 is SQIVND (reference sequence). The germline V and J ends were trimmed by 5 bases and 4 bases, with 12 bases remaining between them. The length of the CDR3 is 13 residues.